This T cell receptor beta chain was observed in a study of a mutant IDH1 vaccine in newly diagnosed glioma. The wider study: In weeks 1, 3, 5, 7, 11, 15, 19 and 23, patients were vaccinated.

This CDR3 spans 16 amino acids. Trimming stripped 0 bases from V and 4 bases from J, with 16 bases between. The germline CDR1 and CDR2 sequences are SGDLS and YYNGEE. Data came from immunoSEQ multiplex PCR; TCRdb stores just in-frame clones and leaves some out. The sample lists about 44,000 clones; 80% to 95% were seen once. This clone has only one observation. Its specificity is unknown. Noted time point: week 23, last vaccination. Alongside topical imiquimod, each dose of vaccine comprised 300 ug of mutant IDH1 20-mer peptide. The chain carries TRBV9 and TRBJ2-5, with a weak D call TRBD1 (6 bases). Specimen: PBMCs, collected from a glioma patient whose treatment included an IDH1 peptide vaccine. This receptor was taken from a man in his forties or fifties with glioma. The CDR3 nucleotides are TGTGCCAGCAGCGTAGGGGTGGGGGCCGCGGGAGAGACCCAGTACTTC. Translating it yields CASSVGVGAAGETQYF.